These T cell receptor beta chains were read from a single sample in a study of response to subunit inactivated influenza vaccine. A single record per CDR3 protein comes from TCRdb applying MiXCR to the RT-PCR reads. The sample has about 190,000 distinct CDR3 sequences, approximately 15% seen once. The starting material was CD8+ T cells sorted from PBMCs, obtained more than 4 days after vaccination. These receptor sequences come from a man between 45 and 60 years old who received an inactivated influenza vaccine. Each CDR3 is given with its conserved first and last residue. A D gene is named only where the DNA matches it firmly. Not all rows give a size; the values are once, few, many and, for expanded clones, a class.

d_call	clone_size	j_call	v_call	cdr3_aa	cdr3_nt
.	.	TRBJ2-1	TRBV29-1	CSVEGLAEYNEQFF	TGCAGCGTTGAAGGGCTAGCAGAGTACAATGAGCAGTTCTTC
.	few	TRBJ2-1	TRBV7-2	CASSLAGGAAYNEQFF	TGTGCCAGCAGCTTAGCCGGTGGGGCAGCATACAATGAGCAGTTCTTC
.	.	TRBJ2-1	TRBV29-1	CSVEEGYGNEQFF	TGCAGCGTTGAAGAGGGTTATGGCAATGAGCAGTTCTTC
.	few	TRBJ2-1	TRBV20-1	CSASSGGLHNEQFF	TGCAGTGCTAGTTCCGGGGGGCTCCACAATGAGCAGTTCTTC
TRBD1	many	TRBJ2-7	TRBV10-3	CAINGQGILYEQYF	TGTGCCATCAACGGACAGGGGATCCTCTACGAGCAGTACTTC
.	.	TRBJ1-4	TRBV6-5	CASRSTGEKLFF	TGTGCCAGCAGATCTACAGGGGAAAAACTGTTTTTT
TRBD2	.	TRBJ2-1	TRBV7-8	CASRTGTSGSYEQFF	TGTGCCAGCAGAACCGGGACTAGCGGCTCATATGAGCAGTTCTTC
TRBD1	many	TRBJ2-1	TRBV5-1	CASSLLGQGENEQFF	TGCGCCAGCAGCCTACTGGGACAGGGTGAAAATGAGCAGTTCTTC
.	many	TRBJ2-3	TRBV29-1	CSVEDPGPSTDTQYF	TGCAGCGTTGAAGATCCTGGGCCCAGCACAGATACGCAGTATTTT
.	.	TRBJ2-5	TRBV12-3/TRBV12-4	CASSLQGGQETQHF	TGTGCCAGCAGTTTACAGGGAGGTCAAGAGACCCAGCACTTC
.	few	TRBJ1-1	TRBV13	CASSFRVDTEAFF	TGTGCCAGCAGCTTCAGGGTGGACACTGAAGCTTTCTTT
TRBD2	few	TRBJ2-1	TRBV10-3	CAISEMTSGVGDEQFF	TGTGCCATCAGTGAGATGACTAGCGGGGTAGGTGATGAGCAGTTCTTC
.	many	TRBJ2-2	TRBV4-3	CASNGGYLNTGELFF	TGCGCCAGTAACGGGGGTTACCTAAACACCGGGGAGCTGTTTTTT